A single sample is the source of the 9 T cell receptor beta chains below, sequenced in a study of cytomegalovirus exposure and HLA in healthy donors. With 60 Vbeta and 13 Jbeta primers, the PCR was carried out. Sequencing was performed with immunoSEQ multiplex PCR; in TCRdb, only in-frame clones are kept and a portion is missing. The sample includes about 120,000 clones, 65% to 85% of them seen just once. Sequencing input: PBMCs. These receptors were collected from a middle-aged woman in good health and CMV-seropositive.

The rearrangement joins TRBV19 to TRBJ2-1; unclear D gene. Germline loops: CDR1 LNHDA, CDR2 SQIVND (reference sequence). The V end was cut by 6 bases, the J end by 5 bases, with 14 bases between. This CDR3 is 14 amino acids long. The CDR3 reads CASRQEIPHNEQFF. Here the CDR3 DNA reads TGTGCCAGTAGACAAGAAATACCCCACAATGAGCAGTTCTTC.

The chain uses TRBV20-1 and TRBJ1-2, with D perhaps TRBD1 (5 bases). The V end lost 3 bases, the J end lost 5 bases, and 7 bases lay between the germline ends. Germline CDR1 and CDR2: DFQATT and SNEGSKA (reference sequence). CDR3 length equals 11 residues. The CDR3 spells CSARQGYGYTF. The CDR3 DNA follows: TGCAGTGCTAGGCAGGGTTATGGCTACACCTTC.

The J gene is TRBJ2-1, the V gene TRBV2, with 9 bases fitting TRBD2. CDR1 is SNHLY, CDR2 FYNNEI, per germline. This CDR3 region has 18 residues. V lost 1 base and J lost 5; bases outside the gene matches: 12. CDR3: CASSEVVGGGADNNEQFF. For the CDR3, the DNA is TGTGCCAGCAGTGAAGTGGTGGGCGGGGGGGCCGATAACAATGAGCAGTTCTTC.

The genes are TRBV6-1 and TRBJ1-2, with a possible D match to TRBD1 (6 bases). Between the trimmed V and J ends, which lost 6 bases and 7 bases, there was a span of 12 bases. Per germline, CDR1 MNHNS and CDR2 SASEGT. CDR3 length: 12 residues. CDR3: CASRRSGVGYTF. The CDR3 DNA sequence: TGTGCCAGCAGGCGGTCAGGGGTTGGCTACACCTTC.

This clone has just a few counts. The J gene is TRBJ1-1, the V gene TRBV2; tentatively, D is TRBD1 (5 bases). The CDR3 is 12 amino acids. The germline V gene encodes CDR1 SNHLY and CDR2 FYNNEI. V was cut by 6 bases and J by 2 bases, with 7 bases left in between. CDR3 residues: CASRDTNTEAFF. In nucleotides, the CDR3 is TGTGCCAGCAGGGACACCAACACTGAAGCTTTCTTT.

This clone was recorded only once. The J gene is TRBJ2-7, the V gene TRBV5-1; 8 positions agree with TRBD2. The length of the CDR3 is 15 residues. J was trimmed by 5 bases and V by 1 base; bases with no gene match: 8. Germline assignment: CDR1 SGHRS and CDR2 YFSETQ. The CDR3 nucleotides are TGCGCCAGCAGCTTGCCTGGACTAGCAAGCCACGAGCAGTACTTC. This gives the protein CASSLPGLASHEQYF.

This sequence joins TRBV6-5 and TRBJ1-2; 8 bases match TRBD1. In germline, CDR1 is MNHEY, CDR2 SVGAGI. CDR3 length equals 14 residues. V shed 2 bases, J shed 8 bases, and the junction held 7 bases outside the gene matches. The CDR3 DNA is TGTGCCAGCAGTTACCCGGGACAGGAACGAGGCTACACCTTC. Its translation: CASSYPGQERGYTF.

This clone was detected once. The CDR3 DNA is TGTGCCAGCAGACCGTTGGGGGAGGGGGTCATCGTATTCCCTAACTATGGCTACACCTTC. This translates into CASRPLGEGVIVFPNYGYTF. V is TRBV2 and J is TRBJ1-2; the D gene is possibly TRBD1 (6 bases). Germline lookup yields CDR1 SNHLY and CDR2 FYNNEI. V was shortened by 6 bases and J by 0 bases, with 29 bases between the two germline ends. The CDR3 has 20 residues.

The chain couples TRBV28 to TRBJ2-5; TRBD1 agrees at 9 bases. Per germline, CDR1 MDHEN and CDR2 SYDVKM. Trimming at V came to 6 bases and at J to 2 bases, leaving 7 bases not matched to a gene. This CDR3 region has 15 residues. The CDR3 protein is CASRAPGQGQETQYF. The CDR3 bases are TGTGCCAGCAGAGCCCCTGGACAGGGGCAAGAGACCCAGTACTTC.